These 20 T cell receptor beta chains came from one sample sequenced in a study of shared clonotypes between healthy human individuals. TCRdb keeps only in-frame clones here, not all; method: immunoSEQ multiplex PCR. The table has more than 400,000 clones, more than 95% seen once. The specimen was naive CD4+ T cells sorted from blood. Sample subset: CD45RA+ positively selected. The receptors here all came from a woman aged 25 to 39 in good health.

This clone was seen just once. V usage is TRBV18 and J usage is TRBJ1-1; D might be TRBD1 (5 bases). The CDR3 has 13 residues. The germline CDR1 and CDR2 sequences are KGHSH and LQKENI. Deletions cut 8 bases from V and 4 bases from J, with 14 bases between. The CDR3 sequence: CASHRYGGTEAFF. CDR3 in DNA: TGTGCCAGCCACAGGTATGGGGGCACTGAAGCTTTCTTT.

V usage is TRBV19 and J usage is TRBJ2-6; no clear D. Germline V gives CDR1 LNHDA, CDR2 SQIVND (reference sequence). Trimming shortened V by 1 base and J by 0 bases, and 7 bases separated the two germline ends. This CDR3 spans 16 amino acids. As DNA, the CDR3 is TGTGCCAGTAGTATAGTTCCTGCCTCTGGGGCCAACGTCCTGACTTTC. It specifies CASSIVPASGANVLTF. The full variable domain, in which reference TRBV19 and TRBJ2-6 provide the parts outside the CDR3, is DGGITQSPKYLFRKEGQNVTLSCEQNLNHDAMYWYRQDPGQGLRLIYYSQIVNDFQKGDIAEGYSVSREKKESFPLTVTSAQKNPTAFYLCASSIVPASGANVLTFGAGSRLTVL.

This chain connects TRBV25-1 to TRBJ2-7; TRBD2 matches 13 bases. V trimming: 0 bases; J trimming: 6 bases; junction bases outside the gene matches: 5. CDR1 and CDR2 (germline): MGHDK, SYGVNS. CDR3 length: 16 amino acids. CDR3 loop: CASSEYRTSGSTEQYF. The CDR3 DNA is TGTGCCAGCAGTGAATATAGGACTAGCGGGAGCACCGAGCAGTACTTC.

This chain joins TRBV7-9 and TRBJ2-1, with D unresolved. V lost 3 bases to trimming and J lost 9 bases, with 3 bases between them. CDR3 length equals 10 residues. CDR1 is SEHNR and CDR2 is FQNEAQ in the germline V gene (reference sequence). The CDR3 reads CASSLIEQFF. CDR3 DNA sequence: TGTGCCAGCAGCTTGATTGAGCAGTTCTTC.

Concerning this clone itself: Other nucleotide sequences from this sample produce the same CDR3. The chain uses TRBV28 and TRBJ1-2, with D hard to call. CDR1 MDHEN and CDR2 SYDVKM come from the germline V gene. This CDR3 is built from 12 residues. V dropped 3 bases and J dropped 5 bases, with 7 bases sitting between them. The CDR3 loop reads CASSLGVYGYTF. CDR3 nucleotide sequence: TGTGCCAGCAGTTTGGGCGTGTATGGCTACACCTTC.

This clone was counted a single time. CDR3 DNA sequence: TGTGCCAGCAGTTACTCGGGCGTCGGGACTGAAGCTTTCTTT. Translated: CASSYSGVGTEAFF. The genes are TRBV6-5 and TRBJ1-1, with D hard to call. The CDR3 runs 14 residues. The germline V gene encodes CDR1 MNHEY and CDR2 SVGAGI. Trimming removed 0 bases at V and 5 bases at J, with 10 bases between.

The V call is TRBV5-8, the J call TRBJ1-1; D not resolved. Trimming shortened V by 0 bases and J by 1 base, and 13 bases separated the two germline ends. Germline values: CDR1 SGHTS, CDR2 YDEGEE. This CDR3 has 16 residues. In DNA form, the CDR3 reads TGTGCCAGCAGCTTGGCCGAGAGGTCCGGGAACACTGAAGCTTTCTTT. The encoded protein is CASSLAERSGNTEAFF.

CDR3 residues: CASSLGGFGEKLFF. The CDR3 DNA reads TGCGCCAGCAGCTTGGGAGGGTTTGGCGAAAAACTGTTTTTT. The chain couples TRBV5-1 to TRBJ1-4; D is unclear. CDR1 SGHRS and CDR2 YFSETQ come from the germline V gene. Trimming took 0 bases from V and 8 from J, leaving 11 bases between them. This CDR3 has 14 amino acids.

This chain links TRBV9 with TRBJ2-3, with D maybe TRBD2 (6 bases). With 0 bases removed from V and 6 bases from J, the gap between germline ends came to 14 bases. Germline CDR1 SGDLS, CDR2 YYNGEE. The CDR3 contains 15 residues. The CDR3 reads CASSVVSGELDTQYF. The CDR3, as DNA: TGTGCCAGCAGCGTAGTTTCGGGAGAGTTGGATACGCAGTATTTT.

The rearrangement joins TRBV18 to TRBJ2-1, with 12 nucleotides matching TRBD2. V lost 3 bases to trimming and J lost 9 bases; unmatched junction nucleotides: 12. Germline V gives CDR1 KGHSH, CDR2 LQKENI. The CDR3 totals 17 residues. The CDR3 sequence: CASSPLSLAGGPGEQFF. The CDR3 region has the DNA TGTGCCAGCTCACCGCTCTCTCTAGCGGGAGGGCCCGGTGAGCAGTTCTTC.

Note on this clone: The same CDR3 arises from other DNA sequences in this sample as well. CDR3 region: CASRRGNQPQHF. DNA for the CDR3: TGTGCCTCCCGGCGGGGCAATCAGCCCCAGCATTTT. J is TRBJ1-5 and V is TRBV19; D is ambiguous. V gave up 11 bases and J gave up 2 bases, with 10 bases separating them. The CDR3 extends over 12 amino acids. CDR1 is LNHDA and CDR2 is SQIVND in the germline V gene (reference sequence).

CDR3 protein: CASSQLPGQERNTEAFF. Written as DNA, the CDR3 is TGTGCCAGCTCACAACTCCCGGGACAGGAAAGGAACACTGAAGCTTTCTTT. This chain uses TRBV18 with TRBJ1-1; the match to TRBD1 covers 8 bases. The CDR3 is made up of 17 amino acids. In germline, CDR1 is KGHSH, CDR2 LQKENI. Trimming cost V 4 bases and J 1 base; bases outside gene matches: 11.

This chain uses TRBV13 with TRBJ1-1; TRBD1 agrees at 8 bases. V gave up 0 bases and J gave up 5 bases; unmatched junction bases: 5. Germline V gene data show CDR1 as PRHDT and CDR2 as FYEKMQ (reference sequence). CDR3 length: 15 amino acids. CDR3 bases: TGTGCCAGCAGCTTAGGATCAGGGGGCTCGACTGAAGCTTTCTTT. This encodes CASSLGSGGSTEAFF.

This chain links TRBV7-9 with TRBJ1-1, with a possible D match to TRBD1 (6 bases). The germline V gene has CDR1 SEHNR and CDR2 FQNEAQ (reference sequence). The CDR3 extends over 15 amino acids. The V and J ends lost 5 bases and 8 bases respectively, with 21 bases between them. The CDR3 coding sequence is TGTGCCAGCAGCCCGGCAGCCGTAAAGGGGGACGAAGCTTTCTTT. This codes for CASSPAAVKGDEAFF.

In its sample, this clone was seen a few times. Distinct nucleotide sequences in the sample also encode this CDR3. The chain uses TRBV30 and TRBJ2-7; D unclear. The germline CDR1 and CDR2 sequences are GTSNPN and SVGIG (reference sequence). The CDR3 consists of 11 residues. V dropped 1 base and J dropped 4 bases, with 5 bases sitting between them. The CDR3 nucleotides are TGTGCCTGGAGTGGCTCTTACGAGCAGTACTTC. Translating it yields CAWSGSYEQYF. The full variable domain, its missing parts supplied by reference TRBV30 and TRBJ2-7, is SQTIHQWPATLVQPVGSPLSLECTVEGTSNPNLYWYRQAAGRGLQLLFYSVGIGQISSEVPQNLSASRPQDRQFILSSKKLLLSDSGFYLCAWSGSYEQYFGPGTRLTVT.

The CDR3 region is CASTLSPGLAGHGEQYF. The CDR3 DNA is TGTGCCAGCACCTTATCGCCGGGACTAGCGGGACACGGCGAGCAGTACTTC. This chain uses TRBV28 with TRBJ2-5; TRBD2 aligns across 13 bases. The J call is in doubt because the DNA end fits TRBJ2-7 better. The CDR3 is made up of 17 amino acids. Germline CDR1 reads MDHEN; CDR2 reads SYDVKM.

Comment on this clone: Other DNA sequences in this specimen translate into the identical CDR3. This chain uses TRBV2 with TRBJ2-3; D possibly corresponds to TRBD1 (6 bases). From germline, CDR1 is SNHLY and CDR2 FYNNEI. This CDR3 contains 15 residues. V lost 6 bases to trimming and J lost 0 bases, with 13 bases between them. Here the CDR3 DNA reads TGTGCCAGCAGGGGACAAGGACTTAGCACAGATACGCAGTATTTT. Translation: CASRGQGLSTDTQYF.

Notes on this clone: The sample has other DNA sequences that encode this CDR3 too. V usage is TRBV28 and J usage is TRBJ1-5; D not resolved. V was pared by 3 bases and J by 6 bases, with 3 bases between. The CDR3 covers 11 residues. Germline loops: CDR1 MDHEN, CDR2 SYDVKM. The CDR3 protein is CASSLGQPQHF. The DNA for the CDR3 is TGTGCCAGCAGTTTGGGTCAGCCCCAGCATTTT.

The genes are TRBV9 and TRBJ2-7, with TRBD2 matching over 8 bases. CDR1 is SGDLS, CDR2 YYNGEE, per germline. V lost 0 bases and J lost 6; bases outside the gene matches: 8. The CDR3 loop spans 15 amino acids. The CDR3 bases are TGTGCCAGCAGCGTAGCTATCGGGGCGGGGGGCGAGCAGTACTTC. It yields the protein CASSVAIGAGGEQYF.

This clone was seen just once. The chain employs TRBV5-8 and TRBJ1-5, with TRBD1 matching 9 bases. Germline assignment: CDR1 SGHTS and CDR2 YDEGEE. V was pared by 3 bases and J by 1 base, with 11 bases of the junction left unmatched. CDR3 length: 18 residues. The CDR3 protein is CASSSTGGTWPSNQPQHF. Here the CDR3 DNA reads TGTGCCAGCAGCTCGACAGGGGGAACCTGGCCCAGCAATCAGCCCCAGCATTTT.